These 31 T cell receptor beta chains were all obtained from the same sample, sequenced in a study of blood T cells in healthy people across ages. Sample-barcoded 5' priming and a J-beta primer mix drove a second PCR of roughly 6 to 12 cycles. TCRdb passed the 5' RACE reads through MiXCR, listing each CDR3 protein once. The sample lists approximately 1.5 million distinct CDR3 sequences, 35% to 45% occurring once. Specimen: blood. The receptors shown here come from a woman under 30 in good health.

Only a few counts were recorded for this clonotype. The chain uses TRBV14 and TRBJ2-7; no firm D call. The CDR3 covers 15 residues. Germline assignment: CDR1 SGHDN and CDR2 FVKESK. The germline V and J ends were trimmed by 0 bases and 2 bases, with 11 bases remaining between them. CDR3 amino acids: CASSQDLGITYEQYF. The CDR3 nucleotides are TGTGCCAGCAGCCAAGATCTAGGGATCACCTACGAGCAGTACTTC. Complete variable domain (other parts from reference TRBV14 and TRBJ2-7): EAGVTQFPSHSVIEKGQTVTLRCDPISGHDNLYWYRRVMGKEIKFLLHFVKESKQDESGMPNNRFLAERTGGTYSTLKVQPAELEDSGVYFCASSQDLGITYEQYFGPGTRLTVT.

V gene TRBV7-9 combines with J gene TRBJ2-2; D is perhaps TRBD1 (6 bases). The germline CDR1 and CDR2 sequences are SEHNR and FQNEAQ (reference sequence). The length of the CDR3 is 13 residues. Trimming pared 5 bases from V and 7 bases from J, leaving 11 bases between. Here the CDR3 reads CASSPTGYGELFF. The CDR3 DNA sequence: TGTGCCAGCAGCCCGACAGGATACGGGGAGCTGTTTTTT.

V usage is TRBV5-1 and J usage is TRBJ2-7; tentatively, D is TRBD2 (5 bases). V was cut by 1 base and J by 7 bases, with 12 bases left in between. The CDR3 is 13 amino acids. Germline V gene data show CDR1 as SGHRS and CDR2 as YFSETQ. CDR3 region: CASSLIPPGEQYF. The CDR3 nucleotides read TGCGCCAGCAGCTTGATTCCTCCGGGAGAGCAGTACTTC.

The chain combines TRBV12-3 or TRBV12-4 with TRBJ2-1, with 9 bases matching TRBD1. The assigned J gene may be wrong: the sequence end matches TRBJ2-7 better. This CDR3 has 15 residues. The CDR3 loop reads CASRGGQGSYNEQYF. Written as DNA, the CDR3 is TGTGCCAGCAGGGGGGGACAGGGTTCCTACAATGAGCAGTACTTC.

The CDR3 DNA reads as TGTGCCAGCAACAGGCGGACAGCTCCCTCCTACGAGCAGTACTTC. This gives the protein CASNRRTAPSYEQYF. This chain links TRBV28 with TRBJ2-7; perhaps TRBD1 as D (6 bases). The length of the CDR3 is 15 residues. V lost 7 bases, J lost 0 bases, and 16 bases lay in between. Germline CDR1 reads MDHEN; CDR2 reads SYDVKM.

This clonotype was detected only once. The junction does not match germline at one end; this may be a read error. The chain links TRBV7-9 to TRBJ2-7; D remains ambiguous. Per germline, CDR1 SEHNR and CDR2 FQNEAQ (reference sequence). The CDR3 is 15 amino acids. The CDR3 spells CTSSLLGLQGYEQYF. CDR3 bases: TGTACCAGCAGCCTTTTAGGGCTTCAAGGGTACGAGCAGTACTTC.

This clonotype has just a few counts. This chain joins TRBV18 and TRBJ2-1; 7 bases line up with TRBD2. The ends lost 3 bases at V and 4 bases at J; junction bases unmatched: 9. The CDR3 contains 16 residues. Germline assignment: CDR1 KGHSH and CDR2 LQKENI. CDR3 nucleotides: TGTGCCAGCTCACCTCCCGAGAGGGAGGGTTACAATGAGCAGTTCTTC. Translating it yields CASSPPEREGYNEQFF. The complete variable domain, with remaining parts taken from reference TRBV18 and TRBJ2-1, reads NAGVMQNPRHLVRRRGQEARLRCSPMKGHSHVYWYRQLPEEGLKFMVYLQKENIIDESGMPKERFSAEFPKEGPSILRIQQVVRGDSAAYFCASSPPEREGYNEQFFGPGTRLTVL.

This clonotype has a handful of counts. The rearrangement uses TRBV2 and TRBJ2-2; no firm D call. The CDR3 extends over 13 amino acids. CDR1 SNHLY and CDR2 FYNNEI come from the germline V gene. The ends were cut back, 2 bases at V and 7 bases at J, with 8 bases in the middle. CDR3 protein: CASSELASGELFF. DNA of the CDR3: TGTGCCAGCAGTGAATTGGCTAGCGGGGAGCTGTTTTTT.

CDR3 protein: CASSLFRGDETQYF. CDR3 sequence (DNA): TGTGCCAGCAGCTTATTCCGCGGTGATGAGACCCAGTACTTC. V usage is TRBV11-2 and J usage is TRBJ2-7, with unresolved D. The DNA matches TRBJ2-5 better at its end, which makes the J call doubtful. The CDR3 sequence is 14 residues long. The germline CDR1 and CDR2 sequences are SGHAT and FQNNGV.

This clonotype turned up a few times. This chain uses TRBV7-9 with TRBJ2-1; 11 bases map to TRBD2. Losses at the gene ends were 6 bases for V and 2 bases for J; bases not matched to a gene: 6. This CDR3 region has 16 residues. Germline CDR1 SEHNR, CDR2 FQNEAQ (reference sequence). The CDR3 region is CASRPPGLAAYNEQFF. The CDR3 bases are TGTGCCAGCAGACCTCCGGGACTAGCGGCCTACAATGAGCAGTTCTTC.

The genes are TRBV5-1 and TRBJ1-4, with a tentative D call TRBD1 (6 bases). V was shortened by 4 bases and J by 6 bases, with 19 bases between the two germline ends. Germline CDR1 SGHRS, CDR2 YFSETQ. The CDR3 is 16 residues long. CDR3 nucleotide sequence: TGCGCCAGCAGCCGGAGACAGGCCCTAGGGGATGAAAAACTGTTTTTT. Translation: CASSRRQALGDEKLFF.

This clonotype was found a few times. This sequence joins TRBV10-3 and TRBJ1-2; D is undetermined. CDR1 is ENHRY, CDR2 SYGVKD, per germline. Between the trimmed V and J ends, which lost 3 bases and 2 bases, there was a span of 7 bases. The CDR3 is 13 residues long. The CDR3 protein is CAISDRTNYGYTF. The DNA of the CDR3 is TGTGCCATCAGTGACCGGACCAACTATGGCTACACCTTC.

The rearrangement joins TRBV7-2 to TRBJ2-2, with TRBD2 matching over 7 bases. CDR3 length: 15 amino acids. V was pared by 0 bases and J by 4 bases, with 2 bases of the junction left unmatched. The germline V gene has CDR1 SGHTA and CDR2 FQGNSA. CDR3 nucleotide sequence: TGTGCCAGCAGCTTAGCTGGGAGGGGCACCGGGGAGCTGTTTTTT. As protein: CASSLAGRGTGELFF.

The V and J genes are TRBV4-1 and TRBJ1-2; D gene uncertain. The CDR3 has 16 amino acids. Looked up from germline, CDR1 is MGHRA and CDR2 is YSYEKL. V was pared by 0 bases and J by 2 bases, with 13 bases between. The DNA for the CDR3 is TGCGCCAGCAGCCAAGATCGGCACCCAGCAAACTATGGCTACACCTTC. Its translation is CASSQDRHPANYGYTF.

The V call is TRBV20-1, the J call TRBJ2-1; D is possibly TRBD2 (6 bases). Per germline, CDR1 DFQATT and CDR2 SNEGSKA (reference sequence). This CDR3 region has 15 residues. The V and J ends lost 3 bases and 0 bases respectively, with 12 bases between them. The CDR3 bases are TGCAGTGCTAGGGGGGGTGAGGGCTCCTACAATGAGCAGTTCTTC. This codes for CSARGGEGSYNEQFF.

The chain recombines TRBV20-1 with TRBJ2-1; 8 nucleotides align to TRBD2. Trimming took 5 bases from V and 3 from J; bases not matched to a gene: 3. The CDR3 spans 13 residues. CDR1 is DFQATT, CDR2 SNEGSKA, per germline (reference sequence). CDR3 loop: CSAGGLVYNEQFF. CDR3 nucleotide sequence: TGCAGTGCTGGGGGACTAGTCTACAATGAGCAGTTCTTC.

As for this clonotype: The junction differs from germline at one of its ends, possibly a read error. This sequence joins TRBV12-3 or TRBV12-4 and TRBJ1-2; 9 nucleotides match TRBD1. The CDR3 sequence is 14 residues long. The chain's CDR3 is CASSVAGQGRGYTF. The CDR3 DNA follows: TGTGCCAGCAGTGTAGCGGGACAGGGTCGTGGCTACACCTTC.

The rearrangement uses TRBV29-1 and TRBJ2-3; D perhaps matches TRBD1 (7 bases). The V gene lost 7 bases and the J gene lost 5 bases, with 16 bases spanning the gap. Germline CDR1 is SQVTM and CDR2 is ANQGSEA. The CDR3 consists of 13 residues. CDR3 nucleotides: TGCAGCGGTGAGGAGGGGGCGTTAGATACGCAGTATTTT. Translation gives CSGEEGALDTQYF.

This clonotype was picked up a small number of times. V and J are TRBV29-1 and TRBJ2-1, with 7 bases lining up with TRBD2. V lost 5 bases and J lost 4; bases outside the gene matches: 8. The germline V gene encodes CDR1 SQVTM and CDR2 ANQGSEA. The CDR3 is 14 residues long. The CDR3 DNA reads TGCAGCGTTATGAGCGGGATCAGGTACAATGAGCAGTTCTTC. It codes for CSVMSGIRYNEQFF.

The table lists this clonotype with a few counts. This chain links TRBV6-4 with TRBJ2-2, with a possible D match to TRBD1 (6 bases). This CDR3 comprises 14 residues. Germline V lookup: CDR1 MRHNA, CDR2 SNTAGT. V gave up 5 bases and J gave up 4 bases, with 11 bases separating them. CDR3 in amino acids: CASSMGHLTGELFF. DNA of the CDR3: TGTGCCAGCAGTATGGGACATCTCACCGGGGAGCTGTTTTTT.

This chain joins TRBV7-9 and TRBJ2-5; no clear D. The ends were cut back, 11 bases at V and 4 bases at J, with 14 bases in the middle. CDR1 and CDR2 (germline): SEHNR, FQNEAQ (reference sequence). CDR3 size: 12 residues. The CDR3, as DNA: TGTGCCGCCGACCGCCTTGGAGAGACCCAGTACTTC. This sequence encodes CAADRLGETQYF.

V gene TRBV21-1 combines with J gene TRBJ2-1. Gene TRBJ2-7 matches the end of the DNA better, so the J call may be wrong. TRBV21-1 constitutes a pseudogene. The CDR3 runs 19 residues. CDR3: CASSKARSSNFDRHYEQYF. CDR3 nucleotides: TGTGCCAGCAGCAAAGCTCGATCTTCCAATTTTGATCGACACTACGAGCAGTACTTC.

The chain recombines TRBV20-1 with TRBJ1-5, with a weak D call TRBD1 (5 bases). The CDR3 is 17 residues long. Per the germline V gene, CDR1 is DFQATT and CDR2 is SNEGSKA (reference sequence). V was pared by 6 bases and J by 0 bases, with 21 bases between. CDR3 coding DNA: TGCAGTGCCCCCCCGTCAGGAGCAGGGTATAGCAATCAGCCCCAGCATTTT. Encoded protein: CSAPPSGAGYSNQPQHF.

V is TRBV29-1 and J is TRBJ1-2; 8 nucleotides align to TRBD1. This CDR3 is built from 16 residues. V gave up 7 bases and J gave up 1 base; unmatched junction bases: 14. Germline loops: CDR1 SQVTM, CDR2 ANQGSEA. CDR3 protein: CSADIIGTGFNYGYTF. In DNA, the CDR3 is TGCAGCGCCGACATTATTGGGACAGGCTTTAACTATGGCTACACCTTC.

Note on this clonotype: A much larger clone is a single base away; this may be a read error. V gene TRBV12-3 or TRBV12-4 combines with J gene TRBJ2-3; 13 bases match TRBD2. The CDR3 loop spans 17 amino acids. V lost 1 base to trimming and J lost 4 bases; unmatched junction nucleotides: 5. The CDR3 DNA is TGTGCCAGCAGTTTAGTGGGACTAGCGGGGACCGCAGATACGCAGTATTTT. It encodes CASSLVGLAGTADTQYF.

This clonotype was counted between two and nine times. The CDR3 coding sequence is TGCGCCAGCAGCCAAAGTCTCTGGGGTATAAGCGATACGCAGTATTTT. Its protein is CASSQSLWGISDTQYF. The chain carries TRBV4-3 and TRBJ2-3, with D uncertain. Trimming stripped 2 bases from V and 6 bases from J, with 18 bases between. The CDR3 runs to 16 residues. Germline V gene lookup returns CDR1 LGHNA and CDR2 YSLEER.

This CDR3 reads CASSTGSTNEKLFF. The CDR3, as DNA: TGCGCCAGCAGTACTGGGTCAACTAATGAAAAACTGTTTTTT. The V gene is TRBV5-1, the J gene TRBJ1-4; D not resolved. The CDR3 loop spans 14 amino acids. V lost 5 bases to trimming and J lost 0 bases, with 8 bases between them. Germline CDR1 and CDR2: SGHRS and YFSETQ. The variable domain in full, with the rest retrieved from reference TRBV5-1 and TRBJ1-4, is KAGVTQTPRYLIKTRGQQVTLSCSPISGHRSVSWYQQTPGQGLQFLFEYFSETQRNKGNFPGRFSGRQFSNSRSEMNVSTLELGDSALYLCASSTGSTNEKLFFGSGTQLSVL.

This clonotype occurred a few times. The chain joins TRBV29-1 to TRBJ1-2; no definite D call. The CDR3 spans 11 residues. In germline, CDR1 is SQVTM, CDR2 ANQGSEA. V dropped 6 bases and J dropped 2 bases, with 7 bases sitting between them. Here the CDR3 reads CSVRVNYGYTF. Written as DNA, the CDR3 is TGCAGCGTACGAGTAAACTATGGCTACACCTTC.

In the case of this clonotype: The junction shows a germline mismatch at one end, possibly a read error. The chain combines TRBV7-9 with TRBJ1-1; no clear D gene. CDR1 is SEHNR, CDR2 FQNEAQ, per germline (reference sequence). The CDR3 extends over 12 amino acids. CDR3 sequence: CAGSLEGGEAFF. As DNA, the CDR3 is TGTGCCGGCAGCTTGGAGGGAGGTGAAGCTTTCTTT.

This chain uses TRBV20-1 with TRBJ2-4, with D uncertain. The CDR3 totals 15 residues. Germline lookup yields CDR1 DFQATT and CDR2 SNEGSKA (reference sequence). Trimming took off 3 bases at V and 3 bases at J, with 15 bases between the two ends. The CDR3: CSASAILGVKNIQYF. CDR3 nucleotide sequence: TGCAGTGCTAGCGCCATCCTTGGAGTCAAAAACATTCAGTACTTC.

With respect to this clonotype: An end of the junction differs from the germline gene, which may be a read error. The V and J genes are TRBV6-5 and TRBJ1-2; D is undetermined. In germline, CDR1 is MNHEY, CDR2 SVGAGI. CDR3 length: 12 amino acids. The CDR3: CASSGVSAGYTF. CDR3 DNA sequence: TGCGCCAGCAGCGGTGTTTCTGCCGGCTACACCTTC.